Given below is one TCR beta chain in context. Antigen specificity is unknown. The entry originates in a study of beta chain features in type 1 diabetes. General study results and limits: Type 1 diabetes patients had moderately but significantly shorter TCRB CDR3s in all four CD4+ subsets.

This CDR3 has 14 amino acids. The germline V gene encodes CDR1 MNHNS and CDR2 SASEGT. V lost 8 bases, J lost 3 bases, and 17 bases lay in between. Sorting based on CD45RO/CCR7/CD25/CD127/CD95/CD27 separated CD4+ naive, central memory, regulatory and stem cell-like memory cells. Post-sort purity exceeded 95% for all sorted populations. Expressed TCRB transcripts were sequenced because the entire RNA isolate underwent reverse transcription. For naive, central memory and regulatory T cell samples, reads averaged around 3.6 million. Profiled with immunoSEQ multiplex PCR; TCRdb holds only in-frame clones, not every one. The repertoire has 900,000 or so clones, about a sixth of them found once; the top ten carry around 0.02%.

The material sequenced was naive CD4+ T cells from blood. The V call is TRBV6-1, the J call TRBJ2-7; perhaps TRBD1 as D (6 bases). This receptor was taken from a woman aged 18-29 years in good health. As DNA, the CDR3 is TGTGCCAGCCTACGGGACAAGCATAACTACGAGCAGTACTTC. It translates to CASLRDKHNYEQYF.